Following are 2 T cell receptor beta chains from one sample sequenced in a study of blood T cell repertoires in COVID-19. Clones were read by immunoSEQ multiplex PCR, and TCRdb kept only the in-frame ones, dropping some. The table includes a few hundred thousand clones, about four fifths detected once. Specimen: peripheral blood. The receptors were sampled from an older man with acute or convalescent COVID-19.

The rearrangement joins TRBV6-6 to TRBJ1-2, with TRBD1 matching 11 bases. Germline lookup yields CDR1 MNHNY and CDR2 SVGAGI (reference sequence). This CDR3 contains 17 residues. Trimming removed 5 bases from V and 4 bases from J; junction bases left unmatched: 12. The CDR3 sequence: CASSRTGGRVQGYGYTF. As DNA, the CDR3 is TGTGCCAGCAGTCGGACAGGGGGCAGAGTTCAGGGCTATGGCTACACCTTC.

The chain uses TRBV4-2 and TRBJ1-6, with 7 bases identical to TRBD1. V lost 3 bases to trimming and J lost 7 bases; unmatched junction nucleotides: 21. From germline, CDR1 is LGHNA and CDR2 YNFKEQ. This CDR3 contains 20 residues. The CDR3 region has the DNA TGTGCCAGCAGCCAGGCCTACACAGGGGATATTTCTCTGAGGAATTCACCCCTCCACTTT. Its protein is CASSQAYTGDISLRNSPLHF.